The 15 T cell receptor beta chains in this list originate from one sample, sequenced in a study of blood T cells in healthy people across ages. Next came a second PCR, run for about 6 to 11 cycles, which used a sample-barcoded 5' primer along with a J-beta primer mix. TCRdb used MiXCR to reprocess the 5' RACE reads, holding one entry per CDR3 protein. The sample has 700,000 to 850,000 distinct CDR3 sequences; about 53% are singletons. The sequencing sample was made of blood. All receptors come from a man aged 80 or over in good health.

J is TRBJ2-5 and V is TRBV5-1; D is undetermined. The CDR3 has 14 residues. Trimming left V 5 bases short and J 4 bases short, with 15 bases between. Germline CDR1 reads SGHRS; CDR2 reads YFSETQ. The DNA of the CDR3 is TGCGCCAGCAGAGATGGGCCAGCCCCAGAGACCCAGTACTTC. Its protein product is CASRDGPAPETQYF.

V usage is TRBV9 and J usage is TRBJ2-1; TRBD2 matches 11 bases. Germline V CDR1 and CDR2: SGDLS, YYNGEE. V was clipped by 0 bases and J by 8 bases; unmatched bases: 10. The CDR3 has 17 amino acids. Written as DNA, the CDR3 is TGTGCCAGCAGCGTAGCCCCCCTTAGCGGGAGGGGGGATGAGCAGTTCTTC. Translation: CASSVAPLSGRGDEQFF.

There are many counts of this clonotype. The V gene is TRBV7-9, the J gene TRBJ1-1; D perhaps matches TRBD1 (6 bases). CDR3 length equals 14 residues. The germline V gene encodes CDR1 SEHNR and CDR2 FQNEAQ (reference sequence). Trimming cost V 5 bases and J 0 bases, with 10 bases left between them. Here the CDR3 reads CASSGGAVNTEAFF. CDR3 coding DNA: TGTGCCAGCAGCGGGGGGGCTGTGAACACTGAAGCTTTCTTT.

V usage is TRBV6-6 and J usage is TRBJ2-4; D is perhaps TRBD1 or TRBD2 (5 bases each). Near its end, the DNA agrees better with TRBJ2-7, so the J call may be wrong. Germline-derived CDR1 and CDR2 are MNHNY and SVGAGI (reference sequence). This CDR3 has 14 residues. CDR3 DNA sequence: TGTGCCGCCAGCAGGATCGGCAGGGACGCCGAGCAGTACTTC. It yields the protein CAASRIGRDAEQYF.

This chain links TRBV2 with TRBJ2-3; D may be TRBD1 (5 bases). This CDR3 contains 15 residues. V lost 2 bases and J 2 bases, leaving 11 bases between the germline ends. Germline assignment: CDR1 SNHLY and CDR2 FYNNEI. The CDR3 region is CASSELAGPTDTQYF. In DNA, the CDR3 is TGTGCCAGCAGTGAATTGGCAGGGCCCACAGATACGCAGTATTTT.

This clonotype appeared a single time. V and J are TRBV6-5 and TRBJ2-4; 9 bases line up with TRBD1. Germline assignment: CDR1 MNHEY and CDR2 SVGAGI. The CDR3 sequence is 13 residues long. The V segment lost 6 bases and the J segment 7 bases; nucleotides outside the gene matches: 4. In DNA form, the CDR3 reads TGTGCCAGCAGCGACGGACAGGGGAACATTCAGTACTTC. The encoded protein is CASSDGQGNIQYF.

V gene TRBV11-2 combines with J gene TRBJ2-3; TRBD1 matches at 8 bases. Germline V gene lookup returns CDR1 SGHAT and CDR2 FQNNGV. This CDR3 region has 15 residues. Unmatched junction bases numbered 4, after V lost 5 bases and J lost 0 bases. CDR3 loop: CASSQTGASTDTQYF. CDR3 bases: TGTGCCAGCAGCCAGACAGGGGCTAGCACAGATACGCAGTATTTT. The full variable domain, in which reference TRBV11-2 and TRBJ2-3 provide the parts outside the CDR3, is EAGVAQSPRYKIIEKRQSVAFWCNPISGHATLYWYQQILGQGPKLLIQFQNNGVVDDSQLPKDRFSAERLKGVDSTLKIQPAKLEDSAVYLCASSQTGASTDTQYFGPGTRLTVL.

This clonotype showed up just a few times. The chain uses TRBV27 and TRBJ2-5, with 14 bases identical to TRBD2. Per germline, CDR1 MNHEY and CDR2 SMNVEV (reference sequence). This CDR3 contains 17 residues. The V segment lost 4 bases and the J segment 5 bases; nucleotides outside the gene matches: 9. The CDR3 sequence: CASSSPTSGRAKETQYF. The CDR3 nucleotides read TGTGCCAGCAGTTCCCCGACTAGCGGGAGGGCCAAGGAGACCCAGTACTTC.

J is TRBJ1-6 and V is TRBV9; maybe TRBD1 (6 bases). V lost 0 bases and J lost 5, with 15 bases in between. The germline V gene encodes CDR1 SGDLS and CDR2 YYNGEE. This CDR3 has 17 amino acids. The CDR3 spells CASSVVDSGANNSPLHF. Here the CDR3 DNA reads TGTGCCAGCAGCGTAGTGGACAGCGGGGCCAATAATTCACCCCTCCACTTT.

The CDR3 DNA is TGCGCCAGCAGCTTAGGGACACCAAAGAGGGAAAAACTGTTTTTT. This encodes CASSLGTPKREKLFF. This chain joins TRBV5-1 and TRBJ1-4; D is perhaps TRBD1 (6 bases). The CDR3 is 15 amino acids. From germline, CDR1 is SGHRS and CDR2 YFSETQ. The V gene lost 2 bases and the J gene lost 8 bases, with 16 bases spanning the gap.

In this sample, this clonotype turned up a few times. This rearrangement joins TRBV20-1 to TRBJ1-1, with D hard to call. This CDR3 comprises 13 residues. CDR1 is DFQATT, CDR2 SNEGSKA, per germline (reference sequence). With 3 bases removed from V and 2 bases from J, the gap between germline ends came to 10 bases. CDR3 bases: TGCAGTGCTAGTCGAGGGAGAAACACTGAAGCTTTCTTT. Translating it yields CSASRGRNTEAFF.

This clonotype was counted only a few times. The CDR3 nucleotides read TGCGCCAGCAGCCTGGACCAGAGGAAAAGATACGCGTATTTT. The encoded protein is CASSLDQRKRYAYF. V gene TRBV4-1 combines with J gene TRBJ2-3; no reliable D call. Germline V gives CDR1 MGHRA, CDR2 YSYEKL. The germline V and J ends were trimmed by 4 bases and 14 bases, with 22 bases remaining between them. The CDR3 sequence is 14 residues long.

The V gene is TRBV12-3 or TRBV12-4, the J gene TRBJ2-1; TRBD2 matches 10 bases. J was trimmed by 5 bases and V by 5 bases; bases with no gene match: 6. The CDR3 contains 15 residues. The CDR3 nucleotides are TGTGCCAGCAGTAGGTTCCTAGCGGGGGACAATGAGCAGTTCTTC. Its protein product is CASSRFLAGDNEQFF.

The chain is built from TRBV20-1 and TRBJ2-4, with TRBD2 identical over 11 bases. Gene TRBJ2-7 matches the end of the DNA better, so the J call may be wrong. The germline V gene encodes CDR1 DFQATT and CDR2 SNEGSKA (reference sequence). This CDR3 has 14 residues. This CDR3 is CSAPSRLAGYEQYF. The CDR3 DNA follows: TGCAGTGCTCCGAGTCGACTAGCGGGATACGAGCAGTACTTC.

The chain joins TRBV7-9 to TRBJ1-4; 8 nucleotides line up with TRBD1. V gave up 4 bases and J gave up 7 bases; unmatched junction bases: 11. This CDR3 is 16 amino acids long. Germline CDR1 reads SEHNR; CDR2 reads FQNEAQ (reference sequence). The CDR3 DNA reads TGTGCCAGCAGCTGGGATCAGGGGGCGCAGGGTGAAAAACTGTTTTTT. Protein: CASSWDQGAQGEKLFF. Full variable domain (missing parts from reference TRBV7-9 and TRBJ1-4): DTGVSQNPRHKITKRGQNVTFRCDPISEHNRLYWYRQTLGQGPEFLTYFQNEAQLEKSRLLSDRFSAERPKGSFSTLEIQRTEQGDSAMYLCASSWDQGAQGEKLFFGSGTQLSVL.